The 32 T cell receptor beta chains given below trace back to one sample, sequenced in a study of T cell clusters in autoimmune cytopenias. Multiplex touch-down PCR amplified TRB using TRB-A and TRB-B pools in one tube. TCRdb reprocessed the multiplex PCR reads and stores each CDR3 protein as one record, lacking DNA. The sample spans 9,500 to 15,000 distinct CDR3 sequences; the ten largest clones claim approximately 3.2%. Each sample's input was about 270 ng genomic DNA, 30,000 to 45,000 genome equivalents. These same records also appear under a second study, on T cell repertoires in aging, cancer and after chemotherapy.

The source material was peripheral blood. These receptors were collected from a human donor in good health.

This chain connects TRBV4-3 to TRBJ2-4; the D call of TRBD2 rests on TCRdb alone, since no DNA is present to check it. The germline V gene encodes CDR1 LGHNA and CDR2 YSLEER. The CDR3 has 16 residues. CDR3: CASSQDREGVGAIQYF.

This clonotype registers medium-sized by frequency. The rearrangement uses TRBV6-2 or TRBV6-3 and TRBJ2-7; the D gene TCRdb calls, TRBD2, cannot be checked with no DNA. Germline loops: CDR1 MNHEY, CDR2 SVGEGT. The CDR3 is made up of 16 amino acids. The CDR3 reads CASSDEEGLVGYEQYF.

This clonotype is medium-sized by frequency. This sequence joins TRBV18 and TRBJ1-2; TCRdb returns TRBD1, unconfirmable since there is no DNA. Germline CDR1 is KGHSH and CDR2 is LQKENI. The CDR3 covers 13 residues. This CDR3 is CASSPDRNYGYTF.

CDR3 sequence: CSVSSRAGPDSPLHF. V is TRBV20-1 and J is TRBJ1-6; absent DNA, TCRdb's TRBD1 call cannot be checked. This CDR3 has 15 residues. Germline values: CDR1 DFQATT, CDR2 SNEGSKA (reference sequence).

This clonotype is identified as medium-sized from frequency. This rearrangement joins TRBV19 to TRBJ1-3. The V gene's germline CDR1 is LNHDA and CDR2 SQIVND (reference sequence). This CDR3 contains 19 residues. This CDR3 is CASSIVNQGPAASGNTIYF.

In terms of frequency, this clonotype is medium-sized. The chain employs TRBV30 and TRBJ2-7; lacking DNA, the TRBD1 call made by TCRdb goes unchecked. CDR1 is GTSNPN, CDR2 SVGIG, per germline (reference sequence). The CDR3 consists of 11 residues. CDR3 loop: CAWTGAYEQYF.

This clonotype shows up as medium-sized by frequency. The genes are TRBV24-1 and TRBJ2-7; with no DNA, the TCRdb D assignment of TRBD2 cannot be verified. The CDR3 is made up of 13 amino acids. Germline V CDR1 and CDR2: KGHDR, SFDVKD. CDR3 in amino acids: CATTRTDSYEQYF.

This chain uses TRBV7-9 with TRBJ1-1; TCRdb returns TRBD1, unconfirmable since there is no DNA. The V gene's germline CDR1 is SEHNR and CDR2 FQNEAQ (reference sequence). The CDR3 covers 11 residues. CDR3 in amino acids: CASSSDRKAFF. The variable domain in full, with the rest retrieved from reference TRBV7-9 and TRBJ1-1, is DTGVSQNPRHKITKRGQNVTFRCDPISEHNRLYWYRQTLGQGPEFLTYFQNEAQLEKSRLLSDRFSAERPKGSFSTLEIQRTEQGDSAMYLCASSSDRKAFFGQGTRLTVV.

Measured by frequency, this clonotype is medium-sized (0.01 to 0.1%). The CDR3 is CASSSFGQTDTQYF. This chain uses TRBV7-3 with TRBJ2-3; without DNA, the TCRdb call of TRBD1 cannot be checked. The CDR3 contains 14 residues. Germline values: CDR1 SGHTA, CDR2 FQGTGA.

The chain recombines TRBV12-3 or TRBV12-4 with TRBJ2-3; TCRdb calls TRBD2, which cannot be checked without DNA. The CDR3 is made up of 16 amino acids. CDR3 sequence: CASSRASPTSTDTQYF.

This clonotype counts as medium-sized (0.01 to 0.1%) by frequency. The rearrangement joins TRBV27 to TRBJ1-6. This CDR3 has 12 residues. In germline, CDR1 is MNHEY, CDR2 SMNVEV (reference sequence). CDR3 loop: CASRGGNSPLHF.

This clonotype is classed as medium-sized by frequency. This rearrangement joins TRBV30 to TRBJ2-1; the TCRdb call, TRBD2, lacks DNA for checking. The CDR3 has 12 amino acids. Germline V gives CDR1 GTSNPN, CDR2 SVGIG (reference sequence). This CDR3 is CAWRKGGNEQFF.

This clonotype is classed as medium-sized by frequency. This chain joins TRBV11-1 and TRBJ2-7; the TRBD2 assignment by TCRdb is unverifiable without DNA. CDR3 size: 17 residues. Germline V lookup: CDR1 SGHAT, CDR2 FQDESV (reference sequence). The CDR3 loop is CASSLGSGSSPSYEQYF.

The gene calls are TRBV4-3 and TRBJ1-2; TCRdb gives TRBD1 as the D gene, but with no DNA this cannot be confirmed. This CDR3 region has 14 residues. The germline gives CDR1 LGHNA, CDR2 YSLEER. The CDR3 sequence: CASSHSERPGSYTF.

This clonotype registers medium-sized (0.01 to 0.1%) by frequency. The chain combines TRBV19 with TRBJ1-1; checking the TCRdb D call of TRBD1 is not possible without DNA. Germline loops: CDR1 LNHDA, CDR2 SQIVND (reference sequence). The CDR3 has 14 residues. The CDR3 loop is CASSLRQENTEAFF.

This clonotype is identified as medium-sized from frequency. The gene calls are TRBV6-5 and TRBJ2-2; TCRdb selects TRBD1, and the lack of DNA leaves this call unchecked. The CDR3 is 15 residues long. In germline, CDR1 is MNHEY, CDR2 SVGAGI. CDR3: CASSTDRVWAGELFF.

V usage is TRBV6-2 or TRBV6-3 and J usage is TRBJ1-1; TCRdb reports TRBD1, a call that lacks DNA to check it against. The CDR3 spans 14 residues. Germline loops: CDR1 MNHEY, CDR2 SVGEGT. The CDR3 spells CASSSGGGDTEAFF.

This clonotype counts as medium-sized by frequency. CDR3 loop: CASSYDRVVGYGYTF. The genes are TRBV7-2 and TRBJ1-2; TCRdb's D call, TRBD1, is unchecked because there is no DNA. CDR1 and CDR2 (germline): SGHTA, FQGNSA. This CDR3 contains 15 residues.

The chain carries TRBV4-3 and TRBJ2-1. CDR1 is LGHNA, CDR2 YSLEER, per germline. The CDR3 has 14 residues. The CDR3 sequence is CASSLTTQYNEQFF.

The chain recombines TRBV27 with TRBJ1-5. The germline gives CDR1 MNHEY, CDR2 SMNVEV (reference sequence). This CDR3 is 16 amino acids long. The CDR3 sequence is CASSGRRPLSDQPQHF.

The chain links TRBV6-5 to TRBJ1-5. The CDR3 runs to 15 residues. Per the germline V gene, CDR1 is MNHEY and CDR2 is SVGAGI. The CDR3: CASSRDYNSNQPQHF.

Considering frequency, this clonotype is medium-sized. The CDR3 here is CASSPSGGGYTF. The J gene is TRBJ1-2, the V gene TRBV27; the D call from TCRdb, TRBD1, cannot be confirmed without DNA. Germline V gives CDR1 MNHEY, CDR2 SMNVEV (reference sequence). This CDR3 is 12 amino acids long.

The V gene is TRBV18, the J gene TRBJ2-4; as DNA is missing, the TRBD1 call by TCRdb cannot be tested. This CDR3 comprises 14 residues. The germline V gene encodes CDR1 KGHSH and CDR2 LQKENI. This CDR3 is CASSPTGVGGIQYF.

This clonotype registers medium-sized by frequency. The V and J genes are TRBV19 and TRBJ1-3. Germline V gene lookup returns CDR1 LNHDA and CDR2 SQIVND (reference sequence). The length of the CDR3 is 13 residues. The CDR3: CASFLRSGNTIYF.

This clonotype shows up as medium-sized by frequency. V gene TRBV7-6 combines with J gene TRBJ1-2; the TCRdb call, TRBD1, lacks DNA for checking. In germline, CDR1 is SGHVS, CDR2 FNYEAQ. This CDR3 region has 16 residues. This CDR3 reads CASSLGRPQGSDGYTF.

The chain carries TRBV19 and TRBJ2-7; without DNA, the TCRdb call of TRBD1 cannot be checked. CDR1 and CDR2 from the germline V gene are LNHDA and SQIVND (reference sequence). CDR3 size: 15 residues. The CDR3 reads CASSVQRGGSYEQYF.

The chain is built from TRBV13 and TRBJ1-1; there is no DNA to check the TCRdb D call of TRBD1. The germline CDR1 and CDR2 sequences are PRHDT and FYEKMQ (reference sequence). The CDR3 is made up of 17 amino acids. The CDR3 loop is CASSSAGDRGINTEAFF.

The V call is TRBV30, the J call TRBJ2-7; the TRBD1 assignment by TCRdb is unverifiable without DNA. CDR1 and CDR2 from the germline V gene are GTSNPN and SVGIG (reference sequence). This CDR3 has 16 residues. CDR3 region: CAWSVLEDRGLHEQYF.

The chain carries TRBV6-2 or TRBV6-3 and TRBJ1-5; the TCRdb call, TRBD1, lacks DNA for checking. CDR3 size: 16 residues. Germline V gives CDR1 MNHEY, CDR2 SVGEGT. The CDR3 loop reads CASRRTFGQLNQPQHF.

The V call is TRBV19, the J call TRBJ1-1. CDR1 LNHDA and CDR2 SQIVND come from the germline V gene (reference sequence). This CDR3 is built from 16 residues. The chain's CDR3 is CASIKPGLNSGTEAFF.

The chain uses TRBV29-1 and TRBJ2-3; the TCRdb D gene call, TRBD1, has no DNA to confirm it. CDR1 SQVTM and CDR2 ANQGSEA come from the germline V gene. The CDR3 runs to 13 residues. CDR3 in amino acids: CSVEGQEADTQYF.

By frequency, this clonotype registers medium-sized (0.01 to 0.1%). The rearrangement links TRBV6-5 to TRBJ2-7; lacking DNA, the TRBD1 call made by TCRdb goes unchecked. Germline lookup yields CDR1 MNHEY and CDR2 SVGAGI. This CDR3 contains 14 residues. The CDR3 loop is CASSYSQGGYEQYF.